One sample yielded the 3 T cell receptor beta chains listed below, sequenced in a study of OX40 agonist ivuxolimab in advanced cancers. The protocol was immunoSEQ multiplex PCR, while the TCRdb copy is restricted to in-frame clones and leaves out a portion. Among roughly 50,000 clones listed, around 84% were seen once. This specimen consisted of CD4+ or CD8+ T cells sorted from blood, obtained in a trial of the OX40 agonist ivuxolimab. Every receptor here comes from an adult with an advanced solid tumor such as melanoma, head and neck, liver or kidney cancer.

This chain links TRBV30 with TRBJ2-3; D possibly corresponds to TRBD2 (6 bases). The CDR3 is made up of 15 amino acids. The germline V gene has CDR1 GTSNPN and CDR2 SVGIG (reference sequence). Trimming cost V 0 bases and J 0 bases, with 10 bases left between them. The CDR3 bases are TGTGCCTGGAGTGTATCGGGACTTAGCACAGATACGCAGTATTTT. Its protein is CAWSVSGLSTDTQYF.

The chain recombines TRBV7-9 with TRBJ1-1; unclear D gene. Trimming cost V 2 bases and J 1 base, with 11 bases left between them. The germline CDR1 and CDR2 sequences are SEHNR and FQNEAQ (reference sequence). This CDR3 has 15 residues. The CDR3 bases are TGTGCCAGCAGCTTAACCGATCTACAGAACACTGAAGCTTTCTTT. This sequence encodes CASSLTDLQNTEAFF.

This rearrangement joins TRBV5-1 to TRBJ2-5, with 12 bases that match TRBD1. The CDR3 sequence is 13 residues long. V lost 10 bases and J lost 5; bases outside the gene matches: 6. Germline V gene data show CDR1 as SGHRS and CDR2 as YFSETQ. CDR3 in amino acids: CASGTGGTETQYF. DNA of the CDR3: TGCGCCTCGGGGACAGGGGGCACTGAGACCCAGTACTTC.